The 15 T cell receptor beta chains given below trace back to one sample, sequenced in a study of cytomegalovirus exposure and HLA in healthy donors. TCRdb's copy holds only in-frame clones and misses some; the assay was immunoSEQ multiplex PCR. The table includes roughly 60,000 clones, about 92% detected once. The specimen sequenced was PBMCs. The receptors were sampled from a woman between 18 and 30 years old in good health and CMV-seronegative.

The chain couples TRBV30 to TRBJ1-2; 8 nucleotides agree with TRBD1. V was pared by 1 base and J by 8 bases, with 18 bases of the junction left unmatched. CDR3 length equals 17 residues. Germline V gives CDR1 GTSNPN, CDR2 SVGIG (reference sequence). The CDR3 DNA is TGTGCCTGGAGTGGAGACGCGCTGGACAGGGTTCCGGGGGGCTACACCTTC. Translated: CAWSGDALDRVPGGYTF. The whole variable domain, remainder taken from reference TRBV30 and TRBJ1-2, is SQTIHQWPATLVQPVGSPLSLECTVEGTSNPNLYWYRQAAGRGLQLLFYSVGIGQISSEVPQNLSASRPQDRQFILSSKKLLLSDSGFYLCAWSGDALDRVPGGYTFGSGTRLTVV.

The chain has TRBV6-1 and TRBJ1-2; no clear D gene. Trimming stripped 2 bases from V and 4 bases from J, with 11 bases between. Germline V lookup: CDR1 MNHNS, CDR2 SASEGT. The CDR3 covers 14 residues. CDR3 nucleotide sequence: TGTGCCAGCAGTGAACCCGGCCAGGTCTATGGCTACACCTTC. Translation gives CASSEPGQVYGYTF.

This CDR3 is CASSLTGNTGELFF. DNA of the CDR3: TGTGCCAGCAGCTTAACGGGAAACACCGGGGAGCTGTTTTTT. The chain combines TRBV7-2 with TRBJ2-2, with TRBD2 as a possible D gene (5 bases). This CDR3 has 14 amino acids. V was clipped by 2 bases and J by 2 bases, with 6 bases between them. The germline V gene encodes CDR1 SGHTA and CDR2 FQGNSA.

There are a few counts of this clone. The chain's CDR3 is CASSVDSGTPSYEQYF. The CDR3 nucleotides are TGTGCCAGCAGTGTTGATAGCGGGACCCCCTCCTACGAGCAGTACTTC. This sequence joins TRBV6-1 and TRBJ2-7, with 8 bases aligning to TRBD2. The CDR3 runs to 16 residues. The ends lost 4 bases at V and 0 bases at J; junction bases unmatched: 8. The V gene's germline CDR1 is MNHNS and CDR2 SASEGT.

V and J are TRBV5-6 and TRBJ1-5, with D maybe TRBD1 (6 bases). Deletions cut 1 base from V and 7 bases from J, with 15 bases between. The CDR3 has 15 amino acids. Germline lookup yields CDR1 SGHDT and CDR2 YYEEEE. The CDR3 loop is CASSLSDSPRQPQHF. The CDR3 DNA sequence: TGTGCCAGCAGCTTGTCGGACAGCCCGCGGCAGCCCCAGCATTTT. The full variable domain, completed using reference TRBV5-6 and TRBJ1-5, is DAGVTQSPTHLIKTRGQQVTLRCSPKSGHDTVSWYQQALGQGPQFIFQYYEEEERQRGNFPDRFSGHQFPNYSSELNVNALLLGDSALYLCASSLSDSPRQPQHFGDGTRLSIL.

The CDR3 DNA is TGTGCCAGCAGCGATACTAGCGGGGGGGCCGATACGCAGTATTTT. It codes for CASSDTSGGADTQYF. The V and J genes are TRBV27 and TRBJ2-3; 13 nucleotides match TRBD2. CDR1 MNHEY and CDR2 SMNVEV come from the germline V gene (reference sequence). Trimming removed 6 bases from V and 6 bases from J; junction bases left unmatched: 6. The CDR3 is 15 amino acids.

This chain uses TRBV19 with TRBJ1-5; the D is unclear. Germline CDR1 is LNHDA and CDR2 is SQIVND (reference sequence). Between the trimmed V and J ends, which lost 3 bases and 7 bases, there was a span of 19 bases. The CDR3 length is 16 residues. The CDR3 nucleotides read TGTGCCAGTAGTATCTCGGGGTACCCAGTAGGACAGCCCCAGCATTTT. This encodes CASSISGYPVGQPQHF.

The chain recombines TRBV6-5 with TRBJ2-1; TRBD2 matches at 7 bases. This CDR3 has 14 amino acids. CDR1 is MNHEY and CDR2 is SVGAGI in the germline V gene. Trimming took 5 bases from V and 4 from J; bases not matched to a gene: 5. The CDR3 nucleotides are TGTGCCAGCAGTCCCTCCGGGGGGTACAATGAGCAGTTCTTC. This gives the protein CASSPSGGYNEQFF.

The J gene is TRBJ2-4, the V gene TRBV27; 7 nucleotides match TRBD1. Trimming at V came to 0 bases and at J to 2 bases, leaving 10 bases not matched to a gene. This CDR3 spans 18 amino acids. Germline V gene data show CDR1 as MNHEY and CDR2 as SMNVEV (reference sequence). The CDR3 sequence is CASSLSPPAGGPKNIQYF. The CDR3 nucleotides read TGTGCCAGCAGTTTATCCCCCCCGGCAGGGGGACCCAAAAACATTCAGTACTTC.

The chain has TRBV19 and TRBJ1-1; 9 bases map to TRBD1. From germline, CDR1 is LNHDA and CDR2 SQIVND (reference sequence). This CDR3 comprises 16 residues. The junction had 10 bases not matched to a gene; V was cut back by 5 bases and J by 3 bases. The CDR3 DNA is TGTGCCAGTAGTGTCGGACGGGACAGGGTGGACACTGAAGCTTTCTTT. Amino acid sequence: CASSVGRDRVDTEAFF.

DNA of the CDR3: TGTGCCAGCAGTCCGGGACAAGGCTCCTACGAGCAGTACTTC. It translates to CASSPGQGSYEQYF. This sequence joins TRBV6-5 and TRBJ2-7; D possibly corresponds to TRBD1 (6 bases). CDR3 length: 14 residues. V was shortened by 5 bases and J by 0 bases, with 11 bases between the two germline ends. Germline V lookup: CDR1 MNHEY, CDR2 SVGAGI.

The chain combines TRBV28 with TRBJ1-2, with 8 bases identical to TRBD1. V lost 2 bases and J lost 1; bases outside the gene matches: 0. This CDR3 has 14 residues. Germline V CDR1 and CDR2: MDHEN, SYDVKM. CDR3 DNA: TGTGCCAGCAGTTTAGGACAGGGTAACTATGGCTACACCTTC. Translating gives CASSLGQGNYGYTF.

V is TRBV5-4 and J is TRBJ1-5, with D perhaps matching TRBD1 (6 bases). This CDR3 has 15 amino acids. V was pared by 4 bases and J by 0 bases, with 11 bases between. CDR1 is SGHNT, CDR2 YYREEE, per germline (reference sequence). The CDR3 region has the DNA TGTGCCAGCAGCAACGGGACAAATAGCAATCAGCCCCAGCATTTT. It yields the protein CASSNGTNSNQPQHF.

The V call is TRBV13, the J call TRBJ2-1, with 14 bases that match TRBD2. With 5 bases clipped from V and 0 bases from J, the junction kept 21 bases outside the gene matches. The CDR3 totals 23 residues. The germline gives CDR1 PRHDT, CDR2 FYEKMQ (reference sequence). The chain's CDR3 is CASSLSLGAGTSGSQDSYNEQFF. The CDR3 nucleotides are TGTGCCAGCAGCCTCAGCTTAGGCGCCGGGACTAGCGGGAGCCAAGACTCCTACAATGAGCAGTTCTTC. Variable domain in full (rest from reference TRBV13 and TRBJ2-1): AAGVIQSPRHLIKEKRETATLKCYPIPRHDTVYWYQQGPGQDPQFLISFYEKMQSDKGSIPDRFSAQQFSDYHSELNMSSLELGDSALYFCASSLSLGAGTSGSQDSYNEQFFGPGTRLTVL.

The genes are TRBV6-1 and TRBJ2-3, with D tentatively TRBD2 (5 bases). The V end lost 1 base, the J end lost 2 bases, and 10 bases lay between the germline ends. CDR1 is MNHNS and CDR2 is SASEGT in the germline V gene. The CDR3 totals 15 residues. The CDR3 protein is CASSEGAGHTDTQYF. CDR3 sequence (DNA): TGTGCCAGCAGTGAAGGGGCGGGCCACACAGATACGCAGTATTTT.